These 31 T cell receptor beta chains share one sample of origin, sequenced in a study of T-cell memory formation after mild COVID-19. In TCRdb, the 5' RACE reads were re-called with MiXCR into one record per CDR3 protein. Of a few hundred thousand distinct CDR3 sequences in the sample, less than 25% are singletons; the top ten hold roughly a fifth. Sequencing was carried out using PBMCs or a T cell subset sorted from them (not recorded which). Receptor source: a man between 18 and 29 years old who had mild COVID-19 (a few samples of this study predate the infection). Cell type and time point are not known.

This rearrangement joins TRBV25-1 to TRBJ2-7; maybe TRBD2 (5 bases). Germline lookup yields CDR1 MGHDK and CDR2 SYGVNS. V lost 4 bases, J lost 10 bases, and 11 bases lay in between. The length of the CDR3 is 11 residues. CDR3 coding DNA: TGTGCCAGCAGTGTAGGAGGACGTCAGTACTTC. Encoded protein: CASSVGGRQYF.

The table lists this clonotype with a few counts. The chain recombines TRBV3-1 with TRBJ2-7; D may be TRBD2 (5 bases). V lost 0 bases and J lost 7, with 10 bases in between. From germline, CDR1 is LGHDT and CDR2 YNNKEL (reference sequence). The CDR3 is made up of 13 amino acids. The CDR3 DNA is TGTGCCAGCAGCCAAGAATTCCGCGGGGAGCAGTACTTC. It yields the protein CASSQEFRGEQYF.

This chain uses TRBV7-9 with TRBJ1-1; no firm D call. The V gene lost 7 bases and the J gene lost 5 bases, with 14 bases spanning the gap. The CDR3 is 13 residues long. Germline V gene lookup returns CDR1 SEHNR and CDR2 FQNEAQ (reference sequence). DNA of the CDR3: TGTGCCAGCATCCCAAAAACCTGGACTGAAGCTTTCTTT. Translating gives CASIPKTWTEAFF.

This clonotype appeared a few times. V is TRBV12-3 or TRBV12-4 and J is TRBJ1-1, with unresolved D. This CDR3 is 15 amino acids long. The ends were cut back, 3 bases at V and 4 bases at J, with 15 bases in the middle. The CDR3 DNA is TGTGCCAGCAGTTTTGGCCCGGGGTTAAGCACTGAAGCTTTCTTT. It yields the protein CASSFGPGLSTEAFF.

This clonotype was recorded a few times. The rearrangement uses TRBV20-1 and TRBJ1-2, with a tentative D call TRBD1 (5 bases). V was cut by 6 bases and J by 8 bases, with 19 bases left in between. The CDR3 contains 13 residues. CDR1 and CDR2 (germline): DFQATT, SNEGSKA (reference sequence). In nucleotides, the CDR3 is TGCAGTGCCCAGACAACCGGGGAGGGGGGCTACACCTTC. Its translation: CSAQTTGEGGYTF.

V and J are TRBV20-1 and TRBJ1-6, with D unclear. The CDR3 consists of 10 residues. Deletions cut 7 bases from V and 14 bases from J, with 12 bases between. CDR1 is DFQATT and CDR2 is SNEGSKA in the germline V gene (reference sequence). CDR3 sequence: CSVRGRTLHF. CDR3 coding DNA: TGCAGTGTTCGTGGGAGGACCCTCCACTTT.

This rearrangement joins TRBV10-3 to TRBJ2-1; 8 positions agree with TRBD1. Germline CDR1 ENHRY, CDR2 SYGVKD. Trimming at V came to 8 bases and at J to 0 bases, leaving 12 bases not matched to a gene. There are 17 residues in the CDR3. As DNA, the CDR3 is TGTGCCATCTCGATGGAACTGACAGGGGTCTCCTACAATGAGCAGTTCTTC. Protein: CAISMELTGVSYNEQFF.

The chain combines TRBV7-9 with TRBJ2-1; D possibly corresponds to TRBD2 (6 bases). Germline values: CDR1 SEHNR, CDR2 FQNEAQ (reference sequence). V lost 6 bases to trimming and J lost 11 bases, with 23 bases between them. This CDR3 contains 15 residues. Here the CDR3 DNA reads TGTGCCAGCAGACACCCCCCGGGGGACCTACCGAAGCAGTTCTTC. Translated, it gives CASRHPPGDLPKQFF.

This clonotype was seen a few times. The chain couples TRBV15 to TRBJ2-3; a possible D gene is TRBD2 (5 bases). The CDR3 runs to 16 residues. CDR1 and CDR2 from the germline V gene are LNHNV and YYDKDF (reference sequence). The V end lost 3 bases, the J end lost 7 bases, and 20 bases lay between the germline ends. CDR3 protein: CATSSTALGSGHTQYF. Here the CDR3 DNA reads TGTGCCACCAGCAGCACAGCACTAGGATCTGGACATACGCAGTATTTT.

The chain uses TRBV30 and TRBJ1-1, with unresolved D. The germline V gene encodes CDR1 GTSNPN and CDR2 SVGIG (reference sequence). This CDR3 has 12 residues. Trimming stripped 0 bases from V and 6 bases from J, with 8 bases between. The chain's CDR3 is CAWSVRVAEAFF. The CDR3 coding sequence is TGTGCCTGGAGTGTTCGGGTGGCTGAAGCTTTCTTT.

The chain is built from TRBV18 and TRBJ1-1, with D possibly matching TRBD1 (5 bases). The CDR3 spans 15 residues. V was trimmed by 3 bases and J by 4 bases, leaving 15 bases between them. Germline V gives CDR1 KGHSH, CDR2 LQKENI. Written as DNA, the CDR3 is TGTGCCAGCTCACCCCGTTCGGGGGGAGGCACTGAAGCTTTCTTT. Its translation: CASSPRSGGGTEAFF.

Concerning this clonotype itself: Because the CDR3's place on the DNA is in doubt, the DNA is left out and the CDR3 is given as listed by TCRdb. This chain links TRBV7-2 with TRBJ2-3. Counting both end residues, the CDR3 totals 16 amino acids. Germline V lookup: CDR1 SGHTA, CDR2 FQGNSA. CDR3 residues: CASSLVFWQTRDTQYF.

The chain has TRBV6-2 or TRBV6-3 and TRBJ2-2; D ambiguous. V gave up 4 bases and J gave up 6 bases, with 12 bases separating them. CDR1 MNHEY and CDR2 SVGEGT come from the germline V gene. The CDR3 loop spans 14 amino acids. Here the CDR3 DNA reads TGTGCCAGCAGTTTCCCCGACCCTCCCGGGGAGCTGTTTTTT. The encoded protein is CASSFPDPPGELFF.

The chain links TRBV5-1 to TRBJ2-1; D unclear. The CDR3 covers 13 residues. The germline V gene encodes CDR1 SGHRS and CDR2 YFSETQ. The germline V and J ends were trimmed by 0 bases and 7 bases, with 8 bases remaining between them. The CDR3 coding sequence is TGCGCCAGCAGCTTGGCACCGGAGAATGAGCAGTTCTTC. It translates to CASSLAPENEQFF. The whole variable domain, remainder taken from reference TRBV5-1 and TRBJ2-1, is KAGVTQTPRYLIKTRGQQVTLSCSPISGHRSVSWYQQTPGQGLQFLFEYFSETQRNKGNFPGRFSGRQFSNSRSEMNVSTLELGDSALYLCASSLAPENEQFFGPGTRLTVL.

The rearrangement uses TRBV6-5 and TRBJ1-2; D may be TRBD1 (6 bases). The CDR3 consists of 13 residues. Trimming removed 2 bases from V and 3 bases from J, with 7 bases in between. Germline CDR1 MNHEY, CDR2 SVGAGI. CDR3 in amino acids: CASSYGQYYGYTF. The DNA for the CDR3 is TGTGCCAGCAGTTACGGACAGTACTATGGCTACACCTTC.

This clonotype was seen only a few times. The chain carries TRBV7-2 and TRBJ2-3; TRBD1 or TRBD2 may be the D gene (5 bases each). The germline CDR1 and CDR2 sequences are SGHTA and FQGNSA. The length of the CDR3 is 15 residues. Trimming removed 6 bases at V and 7 bases at J, with 20 bases between. The CDR3 sequence: CASSSTGTGMYTQYF. The CDR3 DNA reads as TGTGCCAGCAGTTCAACCGGGACCGGGATGTATACGCAGTATTTT.

This clonotype was seen more than once but under ten times. The chain is built from TRBV7-9 and TRBJ2-1, with D maybe TRBD1 (5 bases). Germline CDR1 is SEHNR and CDR2 is FQNEAQ (reference sequence). V was shortened by 5 bases and J by 15 bases, with 23 bases between the two germline ends. The CDR3 totals 14 residues. The CDR3 DNA is TGTGCCAGCAGCCATAAAATCAGGGAAAATGTGGGGTTCTTC. Translating gives CASSHKIRENVGFF. Based on the CDR3 plus reference TRBV7-9 and TRBJ2-1, the full variable domain is DTGVSQNPRHKITKRGQNVTFRCDPISEHNRLYWYRQTLGQGPEFLTYFQNEAQLEKSRLLSDRFSAERPKGSFSTLEIQRTEQGDSAMYLCASSHKIRENVGFFGPGTRLTVL.

This clonotype occurred a few times. CDR3 amino acids: CASKLTGRAKVNQPQHF. The CDR3 DNA sequence: TGTGCCAGTAAATTGACAGGGCGTGCAAAGGTCAATCAGCCCCAGCATTTT. This chain uses TRBV19 with TRBJ1-5; 7 bases are a match to TRBD1. J lost 3 bases, V lost 7 bases, and 15 bases had no gene match. Germline values: CDR1 LNHDA, CDR2 SQIVND (reference sequence). The CDR3 is 17 residues long.

The table lists this clonotype with a few counts. This chain links TRBV18 with TRBJ1-2, with D possibly being TRBD1 (5 bases). CDR1 is KGHSH, CDR2 LQKENI, per germline. The CDR3 is 18 amino acids. Trimming stripped 0 bases from V and 0 bases from J, with 17 bases between. CDR3 amino acids: CASSPPTTRQPSNYGYTF. DNA for the CDR3: TGTGCCAGCTCACCACCGACTACTCGACAGCCTTCTAACTATGGCTACACCTTC.

This clonotype came up a few times. The chain carries TRBV19 and TRBJ1-1; TRBD1 aligns across 7 bases. The CDR3 runs 15 residues. In germline, CDR1 is LNHDA, CDR2 SQIVND (reference sequence). V shed 5 bases and J 3 bases; nucleotides not matched to a gene: 9. CDR3 protein: CASSFHRGEDTEAFF. Here the CDR3 DNA reads TGTGCCAGTAGTTTCCACAGGGGAGAGGACACTGAAGCTTTCTTT.

This clonotype was counted between two and nine times. This chain joins TRBV12-3 or TRBV12-4 and TRBJ1-5, with unresolved D. V was pared by 5 bases and J by 7 bases, with 9 bases between. The CDR3 covers 12 residues. Written as DNA, the CDR3 is TGTGCCAGCAGTCCAACCAGACAGCCCCAGCATTTT. Encoded protein: CASSPTRQPQHF.

The gene calls are TRBV29-1 and TRBJ1-1; D is undetermined. Per germline, CDR1 SQVTM and CDR2 ANQGSEA. CDR3 length equals 10 residues. Trimming left V 0 bases short and J 10 bases short, with 6 bases between. DNA for the CDR3: TGCAGCGTTGAAGAGGGAGCAGCTTTCTTT. This encodes CSVEEGAAFF.

This rearrangement joins TRBV4-2 to TRBJ2-1, with TRBD2 identical over 8 bases. The V gene's germline CDR1 is LGHNA and CDR2 YNFKEQ. Unmatched junction bases numbered 9, after V lost 3 bases and J lost 2 bases. CDR3 length equals 17 residues. The CDR3 protein is CASSHFLAGTTYNEQFF. The DNA for the CDR3 is TGTGCCAGCAGCCACTTCTTAGCGGGGACCACCTACAATGAGCAGTTCTTC.

The CDR3 DNA sequence: TGTGCCAGCATCGAAGACGGCCCCTCTGGGGCCAACGTCCTGACTTTC. Translating gives CASIEDGPSGANVLTF. The rearrangement uses TRBV28 and TRBJ2-6; D is unresolved. The V gene lost 7 bases and the J gene lost 0 bases, with 13 bases spanning the gap. The CDR3 is made up of 16 amino acids. Germline V gives CDR1 MDHEN, CDR2 SYDVKM.

The chain is built from TRBV3-2 and TRBJ2-7; the D segment call TRBD1 is taken from the table without a DNA check. TRBV3-2 is deemed a pseudogene. The CDR3 runs 12 residues. The CDR3 coding sequence is TGTGCCAGCAGCGGACGGGGGACCGAGCAGTACGTC. This gives the protein CASSGRGTEQYV.

V usage is TRBV12-3 or TRBV12-4 and J usage is TRBJ1-5, with D tentatively TRBD1 (6 bases). Trimming shortened V by 3 bases and J by 4 bases, and 10 bases separated the two germline ends. This CDR3 contains 14 residues. CDR3 region: CASSLTGQNQPQHF. In DNA, the CDR3 is TGTGCCAGCAGTTTGACAGGACAAAATCAGCCCCAGCATTTT.

CDR3 in DNA: TGCGCCAGCAGCCAAGGGCCGGACAGTGATCAGCCCCAGCATTTT. Protein: CASSQGPDSDQPQHF. The J gene is TRBJ1-5, the V gene TRBV4-3, with D possibly being TRBD1 (6 bases). Germline lookup yields CDR1 LGHNA and CDR2 YSLEER. V was clipped by 1 base and J by 5 bases, with 12 bases between them. The CDR3 is 15 residues long.

The table lists this clonotype with a few counts. The CDR3 region is CATSDSRVGNSPLHF. DNA of the CDR3: TGTGCCACCAGTGATTCCCGGGTCGGTAATTCACCCCTCCACTTT. The J gene is TRBJ1-6, the V gene TRBV24-1; no definite D call. Trimming left V 2 bases short and J 6 bases short, with 10 bases between. CDR1 is KGHDR, CDR2 SFDVKD, per germline. The CDR3 runs to 15 residues.

This clonotype was observed at least ten times. CDR3 region: CASSSWHDGELFF. The CDR3, as DNA: TGTGCCAGCAGCTCTTGGCACGATGGGGAGCTGTTTTTT. The chain uses TRBV7-2 and TRBJ2-2; D gene ambiguous. This CDR3 region has 13 residues. The V and J ends lost 4 bases and 8 bases respectively, with 11 bases between them. In germline, CDR1 is SGHTA, CDR2 FQGNSA.

The rearrangement links TRBV13 to TRBJ1-2, with a tentative D call TRBD1 (5 bases). Looked up from germline, CDR1 is PRHDT and CDR2 is FYEKMQ (reference sequence). The length of the CDR3 is 14 residues. Trimming removed 1 base from V and 10 bases from J, with 16 bases in between. The CDR3 here is CASSLASTRQNYTF. The CDR3 DNA reads as TGTGCCAGCAGCTTAGCCTCGACCCGACAGAACTACACCTTC. Supplemented by reference TRBV13 and TRBJ1-2, the full variable domain reads AAGVIQSPRHLIKEKRETATLKCYPIPRHDTVYWYQQGPGQDPQFLISFYEKMQSDKGSIPDRFSAQQFSDYHSELNMSSLELGDSALYFCASSLASTRQNYTFGSGTRLTVV.

This clonotype was picked up a small number of times. This chain uses TRBV12-3 or TRBV12-4 with TRBJ2-7; TRBD2 is a possible D gene (5 bases). Trimming shortened V by 3 bases and J by 2 bases, and 14 bases separated the two germline ends. CDR3 length: 15 amino acids. The CDR3 here is CASSLAGLSTYEQYF. DNA for the CDR3: TGTGCCAGCAGTTTGGCCGGACTGTCGACCTACGAGCAGTACTTC.